This TCR beta chain originates from a study of blood T cell repertoires in COVID-19. Study summary: Sites across the United States, Italy and Spain contributed samples from acute and convalescent COVID-19. Sample material is recorded as cDNA or gDNA derived from T cells, B-cell-depleted T cells, or PBMCs.

Germline V gene lookup returns CDR1 SGHVS and CDR2 FQNEAQ. Trimming shortened V by 0 bases and J by 3 bases, and 10 bases separated the two germline ends. The CDR3 runs to 15 residues. In the original workflow: Amplification of reference gene primers provided the estimated nucleated cell counts. The repertoire was sequenced with immunoSEQ multiplex PCR; TCRdb's copy has only in-frame clones and lacks some. For V, J and clone size, that table is used; D and trimming come from the DNA. The data contain more than 300,000 clones, roughly 90% of them seen just once; the ten biggest clones take up around 6.6%.

The chain joins TRBV7-8 to TRBJ2-3; possibly TRBD1 for D (5 bases). This TCR came from a young man who had recovered from COVID-19. Specimen: peripheral blood. DNA for the CDR3: TGTGCCAGCAGCTTAGCAGGGGTGAAGACAGATACGCAGTATTTT. Translated, it gives CASSLAGVKTDTQYF. The variable domain in full, completed from reference TRBV7-8 and TRBJ2-3, reads GAGVSQSPRYKVAKRGQDVALRCDPISGHVSLFWYQQALGQGPEFLTYFQNEAQLDKSGLPSDRFFAERPEGSVSTLKIQRTQQEDSAVYLCASSLAGVKTDTQYFGPGTRLTVL.